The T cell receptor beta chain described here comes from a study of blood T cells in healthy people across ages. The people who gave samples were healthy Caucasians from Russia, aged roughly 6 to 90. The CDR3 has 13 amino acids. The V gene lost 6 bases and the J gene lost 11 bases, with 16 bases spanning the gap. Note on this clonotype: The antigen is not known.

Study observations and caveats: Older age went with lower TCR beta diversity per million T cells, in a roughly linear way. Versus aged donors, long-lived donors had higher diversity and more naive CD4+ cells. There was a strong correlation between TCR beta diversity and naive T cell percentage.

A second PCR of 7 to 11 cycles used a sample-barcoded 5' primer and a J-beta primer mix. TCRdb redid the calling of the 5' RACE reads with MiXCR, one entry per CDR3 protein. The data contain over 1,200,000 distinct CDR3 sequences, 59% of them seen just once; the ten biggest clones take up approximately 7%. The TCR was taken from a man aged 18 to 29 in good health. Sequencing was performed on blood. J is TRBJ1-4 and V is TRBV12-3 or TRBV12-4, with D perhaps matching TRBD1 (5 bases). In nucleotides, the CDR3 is TGTGCCAGCAGGCAGACTCCTGAGGGGAAACTGTTTTTT. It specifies CASRQTPEGKLFF.